This is a list of T cell receptor beta chains from one sample in a study of early T cells in non-severe SARS-CoV-2 infection. MiXCR was run by TCRdb on the 5' RACE reads, yielding one entry per CDR3 protein. The sample includes tens of thousands of distinct CDR3 sequences, over 10% of them seen just once. Sequences were derived from whole blood, sampled at baseline. All receptors come from an adult who was a healthcare worker with PCR-confirmed SARS-CoV-2 infection or an uninfected control (not recorded which). Both conserved end residues are part of each CDR3. The D gene is left open where the match is weak. The size entry is marked missing in some rows and otherwise reads once, few, many or a size class.

>few|TRBV6-6|TRBJ2-7|TRBD2
CASTHQLAGAPEQYF
TGTGCCAGCACCCATCAGCTAGCGGGGGCCCCCGAGCAGTACTTC
>NA|TRBV14|TRBJ2-1|NA
CASSQAPVVNEQFF
TGTGCCAGCAGCCAGGCTCCGGTGGTAAATGAGCAGTTCTTC
>NA|TRBV2|TRBJ2-7|NA
CASGRGSYEQYF
TGTGCCAGCGGACGGGGGAGCTACGAGCAGTACTTC
>many|TRBV10-3|TRBJ1-1|NA
CAISESGNMNTEAFF
TGTGCCATCAGTGAGTCTGGAAACATGAACACTGAAGCTTTCTTT
>few|TRBV20-1|TRBJ1-2|NA
CSTGRGSLGYTF
TGCAGTACCGGCCGAGGCAGTCTTGGCTACACCTTC
>few|TRBV11-2|TRBJ2-7|NA
CASSFRDSSYEQYF
TGTGCCAGCAGCTTCAGGGACTCCTCCTACGAGCAGTACTTC
>NA|TRBV28|TRBJ2-5|NA
CASSLINWYQETQYF
TGTGCCAGCAGTTTGATAAATTGGTACCAAGAGACCCAGTACTTC
>few|TRBV6-5|TRBJ2-1|NA
CASSLGRFNEQFF
TGTGCCAGCAGTTTGGGGAGGTTCAATGAGCAGTTCTTC
>many|TRBV11-2|TRBJ1-1|NA
CASSWGPDTEAFF
TGTGCCAGCAGCTGGGGTCCGGACACTGAAGCTTTCTTT
>few|TRBV10-3|TRBJ2-7|NA
CATSVGETYEQYF
TGTGCCACCTCGGTAGGGGAAACCTACGAGCAGTACTTC
>NA|TRBV7-2|TRBJ1-1|NA
CASSLVGPGRREAFF
TGTGCCAGCAGCTTAGTGGGTCCCGGACGGCGAGAAGCTTTCTTT
>many|TRBV28|TRBJ1-2|NA
CASSQLYGYTF
TGTGCCAGCAGCCAACTCTATGGCTACACCTTC
>NA|TRBV9|TRBJ1-1|NA
CASSVGPANTEAFF
TGTGCCAGCAGCGTAGGACCAGCCAACACTGAAGCTTTCTTT
>few|TRBV18|TRBJ2-5|NA
CASHRSWGAQETQYF
TGTGCCAGTCATCGGTCGTGGGGAGCACAAGAGACCCAGTACTTC
>many|TRBV6-2/TRBV6-3|TRBJ2-7|NA
CASSYRASSYEQYF
TGTGCCAGCAGTTACCGCGCCTCCTCCTACGAGCAGTACTTC
>NA|TRBV20-1|TRBJ2-7|NA
CSARDLVYGTPYEQYF
TGCAGTGCTAGAGATCTGGTTTACGGTACCCCCTACGAGCAGTACTTC
>NA|TRBV5-6|TRBJ2-7|TRBD1
CASSRTGINEQYF
TGTGCCAGCAGCAGGACAGGGATAAACGAGCAGTACTTC
>few|TRBV6-5|TRBJ2-7|NA
CASSSLGAPSFRPYEQYF
TGTGCCAGCAGTTCTTTGGGGGCCCCGAGCTTTCGGCCCTACGAGCAGTACTTC
>NA|TRBV11-2|TRBJ2-7|TRBD1
CASSYGTGDEQYF
TGTGCCAGCAGCTACGGGACAGGGGATGAGCAGTACTTC
>many|TRBV28|TRBJ2-3|TRBD2
CASSFSGGATDTQYF
TGTGCCAGCAGTTTTAGCGGGGGGGCAACAGATACGCAGTATTTT
>many|TRBV11-2|TRBJ1-2|TRBD1
CASSTSRQGGYTF
TGTGCCAGCAGCACCTCACGACAGGGTGGCTACACCTTC
>many|TRBV12-3/TRBV12-4|TRBJ1-5|TRBD1
CASSLSRQGGQPQHF
TGTGCCAGCAGTTTAAGTCGACAGGGGGGTCAGCCCCAGCATTTT
>NA|TRBV28|TRBJ1-1|NA
CASSSGISEAFF
TGTGCCAGCAGTTCCGGGATCTCTGAAGCTTTCTTT
>few|TRBV7-9|TRBJ2-5|NA
CASSSIQETQYF
TGTGCCAGCAGCTCCATACAAGAGACCCAGTACTTC
>few|TRBV5-6|TRBJ2-3|TRBD2
CASSLLAGGTDTQYF
TGTGCCAGCAGCCTCCTAGCGGGGGGCACAGATACGCAGTATTTT
>many|TRBV2|TRBJ1-6|NA
CASSEGSPLHF
TGTGCCAGCAGTGAGGGTTCACCCCTCCACTTT
>few|TRBV20-1|TRBJ2-7|NA
CSARAPSSYEQYF
TGCAGTGCTAGAGCCCCTAGCTCCTACGAGCAGTACTTC
>NA|TRBV4-1|TRBJ1-2|NA
CASSQPKAGPTYGYTF
TGCGCCAGCAGCCAACCGAAAGCCGGCCCTACCTATGGCTACACCTTC
>few|TRBV11-2|TRBJ1-6|TRBD1
CASSEIQGGSPLHF
TGTGCCAGCAGCGAAATACAGGGGGGTTCACCCCTCCACTTT
>NA|TRBV14|TRBJ2-1|NA
CASSPPVRGRGYNEQFF
TGTGCCAGCAGCCCCCCCGTCCGGGGAAGGGGCTACAATGAGCAGTTCTTC
>NA|TRBV6-2/TRBV6-3|TRBJ1-1|NA
CASKAGVNTEAFF
TGTGCCAGCAAAGCGGGGGTTAACACTGAAGCTTTCTTT
>NA|TRBV5-1|TRBJ1-1|NA
CASSLQANTEAFF
TGCGCCAGCAGCTTGCAGGCGAACACTGAAGCTTTCTTT